This is a list of T cell receptor beta chains from one sample in a study of vaccination effects on CD4 cells after COVID-19. These receptors' targets are unknown. Clones were read by immunoSEQ multiplex PCR, and TCRdb kept only the in-frame ones, dropping some. The sample carries under 70,000 clones, around two thirds recorded once. Specimen: CD4+ T cells from PBMCs cultured without peptide, collected after COVID-19 vaccination. These TCRs come from a human donor who received a COVID-19 vaccine. Both conserved end residues are part of each CDR3. D genes are given only for firm matches. Not every row has a clone size; where given, it reads once, few, many or a size class.

>-|TRBD1|TRBJ1-4|TRBV4-1
TGCGCCAGCAGCCGACAGGGGGTACGTGAAAAACTGTTTTTT
CASSRQGVREKLFF
>-|TRBD1|TRBJ1-1|TRBV7-9
TGTGCCAGCAGTTGGGGACAGGTTTACACTGAAGCTTTCTTT
CASSWGQVYTEAFF
>-|-|TRBJ2-1|TRBV3-1/TRBV3-2
TGTGCCGGTTCTCAGGGGAACAATGAGCAGTTCTTC
CAGSQGNNEQFF
>once|-|TRBJ2-5|TRBV6-5
TGTGCCAGCAGCCCAGACTCACAGGGCTGGGAGACCCAGTACTTC
CASSPDSQGWETQYF
>-|TRBD1|TRBJ1-1|TRBV6-2/TRBV6-3
TGTGCCAGCAGCAGCCGACAGGGGACGGGCACTGAAGCTTTCTTT
CASSSRQGTGTEAFF
>-|-|TRBJ1-4|TRBV19
TGTGCCAGTACCCCGAATTCGGCCCGAGGACTGTTTTTT
CASTPNSARGLFF
>-|-|TRBJ1-1|TRBV19
TGTGCCAGTAGTAGAAAACCAAACTCAAACACTGAAGCTTTCTTT
CASSRKPNSNTEAFF
>-|-|TRBJ1-1|TRBV7-2
TGTGCCAGCAGCTTAGGGGTACGACCGACGGGGAACACTGAAGCTTTCTTT
CASSLGVRPTGNTEAFF
>-|-|TRBJ1-3|TRBV28
TGTGCCAGCAGTTCCGGGGTGGTAGGAAACACCATATATTTT
CASSSGVVGNTIYF
>few|TRBD1|TRBJ1-1|TRBV15
TGTGCCACCAGCAGAGCGACAGGGGGCAAGACTGAAGCTTTCTTT
CATSRATGGKTEAFF
>-|-|TRBJ1-1|TRBV18
TGTGCCAGCTCACCGAGACTGGACGGAAACACTGAAGCTTTCTTT
CASSPRLDGNTEAFF
>-|TRBD1|TRBJ2-3|TRBV24-1
TGTGCCACCAGCCCGGGACAGCCTAATAGAGGGGATACGCAGTATTTT
CATSPGQPNRGDTQYF
>-|-|TRBJ2-5|TRBV5-1
TGCGCCAGCAGCCCTTTTTCTCTCTGGAGGGAGGAGACCCAGTACTTC
CASSPFSLWREETQYF
>few|-|TRBJ1-1|TRBV5-1
TGCGCCAGCAGCGAGACTGTAGCCACTGAAGCTTTCTTT
CASSETVATEAFF
>-|-|TRBJ1-5|TRBV6-5
TGTGCCAGCGTAAGTAAGCTTAGCAATCAGCCCCAGCATTTT
CASVSKLSNQPQHF
>-|-|TRBJ1-5|TRBV25-1
TGTGCCAGCAGCCCCGGGGGGGGCAATCAGCCCCAGCATTTT
CASSPGGGNQPQHF
>-|-|TRBJ1-2|TRBV19
TGTGCCAGTAGTATTCCCATTGAGGGCTACACCTTC
CASSIPIEGYTF
>-|-|TRBJ1-1|TRBV5-1
TGCGCCAGCAGTCCTACAACGAACACTGAAGCTTTCTTT
CASSPTTNTEAFF
>-|-|TRBJ1-3|TRBV28
TGTGCCAGCAGTTCGGCGCAGGGGTCTGGAAACACCATATATTTT
CASSSAQGSGNTIYF
>-|-|TRBJ2-5|TRBV18
TGTGCCAGCTCAACCTCAGGGGAGACCCAGTACTTC
CASSTSGETQYF
>-|-|TRBJ2-2|TRBV5-1
TGCGCCAGCAGCGATCAGGGCCACACCGGGGAGCTGTTTTTT
CASSDQGHTGELFF
>-|-|TRBJ2-3|TRBV6-4
TGTGCCAGCAGTGCCCAATACGGTCGCACATATACGCAGTATTTT
CASSAQYGRTYTQYF
>-|-|TRBJ2-3|TRBV29-1
TGCAGCGTTGCCCCGGGGGGCCGGCTCACAGATACGCAGTATTTT
CSVAPGGRLTDTQYF
>once|-|TRBJ1-1|TRBV12-3/TRBV12-4
TGTGCCAGCTACCTAAACAGGGATGCTTTCTTT
CASYLNRDAFF
>-|-|TRBJ2-5|TRBV18
TGTGCCAGCTCAGACCTCGGACAGTACCAAGAGACCCAGTACTTC
CASSDLGQYQETQYF
>few|-|TRBJ1-2|TRBV3-1/TRBV3-2
TGTGCCAGCAGCCAGGTCGGTGGCACTAACGCGGTATATTCCACCTTC
CASSQVGGTNAVYSTF
>-|-|TRBJ2-2|TRBV15
TGTGCCACCAGCAGAGGAACGGGGGTTTCGAACACCGGGGAGCTGTTTTTT
CATSRGTGVSNTGELFF
>-|-|TRBJ1-1|TRBV6-5
TGTGCCGCAGGTCGACATGAGGGATCTGAAGCTTTCTTT
CAAGRHEGSEAFF
>-|TRBD2|TRBJ2-5|TRBV18
TGTGCCAGCTCACTTAACGGGGGGATCCAAGAGACCCAGTACTTC
CASSLNGGIQETQYF
>-|-|TRBJ1-2|TRBV10-2
TGCGCCAGCAGTGAGCATGAAGGTTATGGCTACACCTTC
CASSEHEGYGYTF
>-|-|TRBJ2-3|TRBV27
TGTGCCAGCAGTCCCCTAACCCATGAGACGCGCAGCACAGATACGCAGTATTTT
CASSPLTHETRSTDTQYF
>-|-|TRBJ2-1|TRBV15
TGTGCCACCAGCAGAGATTTGGGGGGTGAGCAGTTCTTC
CATSRDLGGEQFF
>-|-|TRBJ1-3|TRBV5-8
TGTGCCAGCAGCTTGGGTAGGGGAAACACCATATATTTT
CASSLGRGNTIYF
>-|TRBD1|TRBJ2-5|TRBV24-1
TGTGCCACCAGTGATTACCGGACAGGGGGACTTAAAGAGACCCAGTACTTC
CATSDYRTGGLKETQYF
>-|-|TRBJ2-1|TRBV4-2
TGTGCCAGCAGCCAAGAAGCGGGTCAATTGTACAATGAGCAGTTCTTC
CASSQEAGQLYNEQFF
>-|-|TRBJ2-1|TRBV7-2
TGTGCCAGCAGCTTAGTTGGAGCCTACAATGAGCAGTTCTTC
CASSLVGAYNEQFF
>-|-|TRBJ1-2|TRBV3-1/TRBV3-2
TGTGCCAGCAGCCTCTCTAACTATGGCTACACCTTC
CASSLSNYGYTF
>-|-|TRBJ1-1|TRBV5-1
TGCGCCAGCAGCTTGCGTGGGGATCAGGGCACTGAAGCTTTCTTT
CASSLRGDQGTEAFF
>-|-|TRBJ1-3|TRBV19
TGTGCCAGTAGTGTAAACTCTGGAAACACCATATATTTT
CASSVNSGNTIYF
>-|-|TRBJ1-2|TRBV5-1
TGCGCCAGCAGCCCCAAGGGAGAACCCTTATATGGCTACACCTTC
CASSPKGEPLYGYTF
>-|TRBD1|TRBJ1-6|TRBV18
TGTGCCAGCTCACCGCTAACGCTCCAGGACAGGGGACTGTATAATTCACCCCTCCACTTT
CASSPLTLQDRGLYNSPLHF
>-|-|TRBJ2-5|TRBV15
TGTGCCACCAGCAGAAACCAAGAGACCCAGTACTTC
CATSRNQETQYF
>-|-|TRBJ1-1|TRBV6-2/TRBV6-3
TGTGCCAGCAGTTACAGGGGTGGGGTGAACACTGAAGCTTTCTTT
CASSYRGGVNTEAFF
>-|-|TRBJ1-2|TRBV2
TGTGCCAGCAGTGAAGTGGGTGGACCGCCAGTGTACTATGGCTACACCTTC
CASSEVGGPPVYYGYTF
>-|-|TRBJ1-1|TRBV5-4
TGTGCCAGCAGCTTGGATTTTGATGGGGAAGCTTTCTTT
CASSLDFDGEAFF
>few|TRBD2|TRBJ2-2|TRBV5-4
TGTGCCAGCAGCGCGGGGGGGGAGAACACCGGGGAGCTGTTTTTT
CASSAGGENTGELFF
>-|-|TRBJ1-6|TRBV5-1
TGCGCCAGCAGCCCCGGACTGTATAATTCACCCCTCCACTTT
CASSPGLYNSPLHF
>-|-|TRBJ1-2|TRBV5-1
TGCGCCAGCAGCTTAGACGGCTCTAACTATGGCTACACCTTC
CASSLDGSNYGYTF
>-|-|TRBJ1-5|TRBV5-5
TGTGCCAGCAGCTCCTTGAAGGGGCTTGATCAGCCCCAGCATTTT
CASSSLKGLDQPQHF
>-|TRBD1|TRBJ2-1|TRBV7-3
TGTGCCAGCAGCTCGACAGGGTTAGGTGAGCAGTTCTTC
CASSSTGLGEQFF
>-|TRBD2|TRBJ2-3|TRBV25-1
TGTGCCAGCAGTCAAGCGGGGGGCACAGATACGCAGTATTTT
CASSQAGGTDTQYF
>-|-|TRBJ1-1|TRBV2
TGTGCCAGCAGGGCGGGTCATGAAGCTTTCTTT
CASRAGHEAFF
>-|-|TRBJ2-3|TRBV7-3
TGTGCCAGCAGCTTAATTAGGGGACGCACAGATACGCAGTATTTT
CASSLIRGRTDTQYF
>-|TRBD2|TRBJ2-3|TRBV4-1
TGCGCCAGCAGCCGCCCTTCGACTAGCGGATACACAGATACGCAGTATTTT
CASSRPSTSGYTDTQYF
>-|-|TRBJ2-5|TRBV19
TGTGCCAGTGGGGACTGGCGAGGGCAAGAGACCCAGTACTTC
CASGDWRGQETQYF
>-|TRBD1|TRBJ1-1|TRBV2
TGTGCCAGCAGTGATAAGAGGGGGCGCGTTCCTAGTTTCTTT
CASSDKRGRVPSFF
>-|-|TRBJ1-1|TRBV5-1
TGCGCCAGCAGCTTGGACGGGGGCAACACTGAAGCTTTCTTT
CASSLDGGNTEAFF
>-|-|TRBJ2-3|TRBV18
TGTGCCAGCTCACCTCCGGTGGATACGCAGTATTTT
CASSPPVDTQYF